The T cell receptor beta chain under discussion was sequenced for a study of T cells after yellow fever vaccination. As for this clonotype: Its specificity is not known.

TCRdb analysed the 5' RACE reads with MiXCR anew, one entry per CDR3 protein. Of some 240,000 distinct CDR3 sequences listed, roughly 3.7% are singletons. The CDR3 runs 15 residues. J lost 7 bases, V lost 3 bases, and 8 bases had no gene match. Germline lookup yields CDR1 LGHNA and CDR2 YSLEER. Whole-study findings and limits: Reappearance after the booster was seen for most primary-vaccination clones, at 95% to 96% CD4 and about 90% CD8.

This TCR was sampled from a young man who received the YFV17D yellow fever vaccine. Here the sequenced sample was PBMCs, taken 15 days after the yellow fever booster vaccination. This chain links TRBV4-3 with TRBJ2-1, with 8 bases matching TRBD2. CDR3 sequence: CASSHRAGGSNEQFF. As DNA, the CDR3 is TGCGCCAGCAGCCATAGGGCGGGGGGTTCGAATGAGCAGTTCTTC.